Sequencing of this TCR beta chain was carried out in a study of blood T cell repertoires in COVID-19. The germline V and J ends were trimmed by 5 bases and 7 bases, with 17 bases remaining between them. CDR3 length: 14 residues. CDR1 is SEHNR and CDR2 is FQNEAQ in the germline V gene (reference sequence). Only in-frame clones appear in the TCRdb table, and some are missing; sequencing was by immunoSEQ multiplex PCR. The top ten hold 9% to 10% of the sample, which has about 66,000 clones, around 80% seen once. This chain uses TRBV7-9 with TRBJ1-2, with TRBD1 as a possible D gene (6 bases). The material sequenced was peripheral blood. The sequence came from a human donor in a cohort sampled during active COVID-19. The CDR3 DNA sequence: TGTGCCAGCAGCCTGAGGGACATCGGCATTGGCTACACCTTC. Translating it yields CASSLRDIGIGYTF.